This T cell receptor (beta chain) was captured by sequencing in a study of identical twins. The CDR3 consists of 12 residues. CDR1 SQVTM and CDR2 ANQGSEA come from the germline V gene. Trimming shortened V by 7 bases and J by 2 bases, and 11 bases separated the two germline ends. A single record per CDR3 protein comes from TCRdb applying MiXCR to the 5' RACE reads. The table includes about 470,000 distinct CDR3 sequences, roughly 26% detected once. These data also formed part of another study, on T cells expressing NK-cell markers.

Input material: CD4+ T cells sorted from blood. V and J are TRBV29-1 and TRBJ2-5; the D is unclear. The receptor's source is a woman younger than 35 in good health. CDR3 in DNA: TGCAGCGCTGGGAATCTACAAGAGACCCAGTACTTC. Amino acid sequence: CSAGNLQETQYF.